The 12 T cell receptor beta chains listed next were all sequenced from one sample in a study of Graves' ophthalmopathy and Graves' hyperthyroidism. Amplification from RNA transcripts yielded the TCR beta CDR3 regions. The first-round RT-PCR employed HTBI primers together with the Qiagen OneStep RT-PCR kit. A multiplex PCR was then performed as the second round. MiXCR, applied by TCRdb to the multiplex PCR reads, yields one record per CDR3 protein. The table has over a million distinct CDR3 sequences, about 40% seen once; the top ten hold 8.5% to 14%. The sample consisted of peripheral blood or thyroid tissue (not recorded which). Receptor source: an adult man with Graves' hyperthyroidism.

The sample holds many counts of this clonotype. In DNA, the CDR3 is TGTGCCAGCAGGAGGATGTCCGGCGAAAATTCACCCCTCCACTTT. Protein sequence: CASRRMSGENSPLHF. V gene TRBV6-5 combines with J gene TRBJ1-6; D unresolved. CDR1 MNHEY and CDR2 SVGAGI come from the germline V gene. This CDR3 comprises 15 residues. Trimming removed 6 bases from V and 7 bases from J, with 16 bases in between.

The sample holds many counts of this clonotype. Written as DNA, the CDR3 is TGTGCCAGCACGGACAGGGGTAGGACCGGGGAGCTGTTTTTT. It encodes CASTDRGRTGELFF. The rearrangement uses TRBV6-2 or TRBV6-3 and TRBJ2-2; TRBD1 agrees at 9 bases. Trimming at V came to 7 bases and at J to 5 bases, leaving 5 bases not matched to a gene. The CDR3 is 14 residues long. Germline CDR1 reads MNHEY; CDR2 reads SVGEGT.

V gene TRBV29-1 combines with J gene TRBJ2-5; 10 bases fit TRBD2. This CDR3 contains 14 residues. From germline, CDR1 is SQVTM and CDR2 ANQGSEA. V trimming: 3 bases; J trimming: 4 bases; junction bases outside the gene matches: 5. Here the CDR3 DNA reads TGCAGCGTTGATGCGCTAGCGGGAGTAGAGACCCAGTACTTC. It codes for CSVDALAGVETQYF.

In its sample, this clonotype was seen many times. This chain joins TRBV12-3 or TRBV12-4 and TRBJ2-5, with TRBD1 matching over 11 bases. This CDR3 is 14 amino acids long. Unmatched junction bases numbered 4, after V lost 6 bases and J lost 4 bases. The CDR3 here is CASSHGQGAETQYF. CDR3 DNA sequence: TGTGCCAGCAGCCATGGACAGGGGGCAGAGACCCAGTACTTC.

The chain couples TRBV24-1 to TRBJ2-3; 11 bases are shared with TRBD1. Germline V gene sequence: CDR1 KGHDR, CDR2 SFDVKD. Trimming took 4 bases from V and 6 from J; bases not matched to a gene: 8. The CDR3 consists of 16 residues. The CDR3 coding sequence is TGTGCCACCAGTGACCGGTGGACAGGGGGCGACGATACGCAGTATTTT. It specifies CATSDRWTGGDDTQYF.

V is TRBV7-6 and J is TRBJ1-3; 9 nucleotides match TRBD1. V shed 5 bases and J 8 bases; nucleotides not matched to a gene: 10. Per germline, CDR1 SGHVS and CDR2 FNYEAQ. This CDR3 comprises 15 residues. Written as DNA, the CDR3 is TGTGCCAGCAGCCTGGGACAGGGTTTCGGCTACACCATATATTTT. Residues: CASSLGQGFGYTIYF.

This clonotype appeared many times. This sequence joins TRBV19 and TRBJ2-6, with D tentatively TRBD1 or TRBD2 (5 bases each). Germline CDR1 is LNHDA and CDR2 is SQIVND (reference sequence). Trimming removed 3 bases at V and 4 bases at J, with 10 bases between. The CDR3 runs to 15 residues. This CDR3 is CASSMRGSGANVLTF. DNA for the CDR3: TGTGCCAGTAGTATGAGGGGATCAGGGGCCAACGTCCTGACTTTC.

This clonotype was counted a few times. The chain recombines TRBV6-5 with TRBJ2-7; D is possibly TRBD1 (6 bases). With 3 bases removed from V and 5 bases from J, the gap between germline ends came to 17 bases. The CDR3 loop spans 15 amino acids. Looked up from germline, CDR1 is MNHEY and CDR2 is SVGAGI. Here the CDR3 reads CASSYTGILGNEQYF. The DNA for the CDR3 is TGTGCCAGCAGTTATACAGGGATCCTAGGGAACGAGCAGTACTTC.

With respect to this clonotype: The junction shows a germline mismatch at one end, possibly a read error. This chain uses TRBV15 with TRBJ2-7; D may correspond to TRBD1 or TRBD2 (5 bases each). The CDR3 runs 14 residues. The germline V gene encodes CDR1 LNHNV and CDR2 YYDKDF (reference sequence). CDR3 residues: CATCSAEGQYEQYF. The CDR3 DNA reads TGTGCCACCTGCAGCGCCGAGGGGCAGTACGAGCAGTACTTC. The full variable domain, rest sourced from reference TRBV15 and TRBJ2-7, is DAMVIQNPRYQVTQFGKPVTLSCSQTLNHNVMYWYQQKSSQAPKLLFHYYDKDFNNEADTPDNFQSRRPNTSFCFLDIRSPGLGDTAMYLCATCSAEGQYEQYFGPGTRLTVT.

In this sample, this clonotype turned up many times. CDR3 protein: CASGLGPPGTEAFF. Here the CDR3 DNA reads TGTGCTAGTGGTTTGGGACCTCCTGGGACTGAAGCTTTCTTT. The rearrangement uses TRBV12-5 and TRBJ1-1, with D unresolved. Looked up from germline, CDR1 is LGHNT and CDR2 is FRNRAP. V was shortened by 1 base and J by 5 bases, with 11 bases between the two germline ends. The CDR3 loop spans 14 amino acids.

This clonotype has only a few counts. The chain couples TRBV15 to TRBJ1-6; D gene uncertain. Trimming removed 8 bases from V and 4 bases from J, with 12 bases in between. The CDR3 runs to 14 residues. Germline V gene sequence: CDR1 LNHNV, CDR2 YYDKDF (reference sequence). The CDR3 DNA reads as TGTGCCACCTCGAGGGTGGGTTATAATTCACCCCTCCACTTT. It translates to CATSRVGYNSPLHF.

This clonotype has more than one count but fewer than ten. V and J are TRBV11-2 and TRBJ1-3, with 7 bases fitting TRBD1. Germline CDR1 reads SGHAT; CDR2 reads FQNNGV. The CDR3 is 16 residues long. Unmatched junction bases numbered 6, after V lost 4 bases and J lost 0 bases. The CDR3 region is CASSWGQSRSGNTIYF. The DNA of the CDR3 is TGTGCCAGCAGCTGGGGACAGAGCCGCTCTGGAAACACCATATATTTT.